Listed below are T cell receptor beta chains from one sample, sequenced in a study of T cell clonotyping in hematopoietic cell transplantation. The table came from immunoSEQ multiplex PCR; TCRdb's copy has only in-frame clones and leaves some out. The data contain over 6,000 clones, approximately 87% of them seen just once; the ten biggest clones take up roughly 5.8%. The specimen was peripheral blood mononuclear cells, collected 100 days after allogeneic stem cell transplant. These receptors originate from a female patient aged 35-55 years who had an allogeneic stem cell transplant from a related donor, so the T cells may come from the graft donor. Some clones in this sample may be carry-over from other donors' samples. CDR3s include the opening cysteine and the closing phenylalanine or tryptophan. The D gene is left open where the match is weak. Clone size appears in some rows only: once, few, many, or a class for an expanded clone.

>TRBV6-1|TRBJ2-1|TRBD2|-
TGTGCCAGCCTCCCGTTTAGCGGGACCCACAATGAGCAGTTCTTC
CASLPFSGTHNEQFF
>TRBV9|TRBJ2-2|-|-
TGTGCCAGCAGCCCAGGAGGGTTTAGCACCGGGGAGCTGTTTTTT
CASSPGGFSTGELFF
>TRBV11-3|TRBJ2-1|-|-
TGTGCCAGCAGCCCCCCGGGTCCAAATGAGCAGTTCTTC
CASSPPGPNEQFF
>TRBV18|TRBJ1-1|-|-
TGTGCCAGCTCACCATCCGGACACCTGAACACTGAAGCTTTCTTT
CASSPSGHLNTEAFF
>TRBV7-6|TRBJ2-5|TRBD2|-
TGTGCCAGCAGCTTACGACCCCCGGGAGGCTGGCAAGAGACCCAGTACTTC
CASSLRPPGGWQETQYF
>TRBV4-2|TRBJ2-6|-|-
TGTGCCAGCAGCCGAGAGGCCGGGTCCTCTGGGGCCAACGTCCTGACTTTC
CASSREAGSSGANVLTF
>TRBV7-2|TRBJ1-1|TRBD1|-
TGTGCCAGCAGCCGGAAGTCGACAGGGGGATTTGTTTTCAGCCCTGAAGCTTTCTTT
CASSRKSTGGFVFSPEAFF
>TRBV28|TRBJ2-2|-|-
TGTGCCAGCAGTTTCCGGGACGGCAACACCGGGGAGCTGTTTTTT
CASSFRDGNTGELFF
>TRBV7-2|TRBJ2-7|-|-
TGTGCCAGCAGCTTATCGCGCCCCCAGGGCGAGCAGTACTTC
CASSLSRPQGEQYF
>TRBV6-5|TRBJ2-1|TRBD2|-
TGTGCCAGCAGTTACACAGGACTAGCGGGAGGCAATGAGCAGTTCTTC
CASSYTGLAGGNEQFF
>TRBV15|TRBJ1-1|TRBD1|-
TGTGCCACCAGCAGGCGAGGGGGCGCAAACACTGAAGCTTTCTTT
CATSRRGGANTEAFF
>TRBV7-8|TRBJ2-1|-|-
TGTGCCAGCAGCTTAGTAGAAACCCCGTACAATGAGCAGTTCTTC
CASSLVETPYNEQFF
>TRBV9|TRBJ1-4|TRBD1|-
TGTGCCAGCAGCGTGTCCACAGGGGGTGAAAAACTGTTTTTT
CASSVSTGGEKLFF
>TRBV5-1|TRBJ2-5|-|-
TGCGCCAGCAGCCCGGGTCTTCAAGAGACCCAGTACTTC
CASSPGLQETQYF
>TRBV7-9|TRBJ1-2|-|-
TGTGCCAGCAGCTTAGTCTCGAGCAGCTATGGCTACACCTTC
CASSLVSSSYGYTF
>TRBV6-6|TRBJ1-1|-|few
TGTGCCAGCAGGCCTTATATGAACACTGAAGCTTTCTTT
CASRPYMNTEAFF
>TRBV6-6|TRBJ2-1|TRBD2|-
TGTGCCAGCAGTTTCCGAACTAGCGGGAGGAATGAGCAGTTCTTC
CASSFRTSGRNEQFF
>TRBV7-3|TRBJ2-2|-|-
TGTGCCAGCAGCGGGGACACCGGGGAGCTGTTTTTT
CASSGDTGELFF
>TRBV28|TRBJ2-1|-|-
TGTGCCAGCAGTTCCCCAAAGGGGGTAGGGTACAATGAGCAGTTCTTC
CASSSPKGVGYNEQFF
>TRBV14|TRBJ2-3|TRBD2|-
TGTGCCAGCAGCCACCCCCCCTCCGGGACGGGGGGGGCAGATACGCAGTATTTT
CASSHPPSGTGGADTQYF
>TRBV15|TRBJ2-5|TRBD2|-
TGTGCCACCAGCACCGGCGCAGCGGGAGCGGAGACCCAGTACTTC
CATSTGAAGAETQYF
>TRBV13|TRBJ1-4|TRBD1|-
TGTGCCAGCAGCTTGAGGACAGGGGGACTAGAAAAACTGTTTTTT
CASSLRTGGLEKLFF
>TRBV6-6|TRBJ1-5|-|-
TGTGCCAGCAGTTATCAGGGTAAGGGTCAGCCCCAGCATTTT
CASSYQGKGQPQHF
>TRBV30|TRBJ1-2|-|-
TGTGCCTGGAGTGAGGGTTACGGAGATGGCTACACCTTC
CAWSEGYGDGYTF
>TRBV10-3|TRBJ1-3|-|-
TGTGCCATCAAAAGGGGTTGGGGAAACACCATATATTTT
CAIKRGWGNTIYF
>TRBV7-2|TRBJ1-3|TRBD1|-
TGTGCCAGCAGCGCGACAGGGGGCTCAGGTGGAAACACCATATATTTT
CASSATGGSGGNTIYF
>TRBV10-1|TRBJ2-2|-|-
TGCGCCGGTCTAGGGATCATTCGCACCGGGGAGCTGTTTTTT
CAGLGIIRTGELFF
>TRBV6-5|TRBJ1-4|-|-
TGTGCCAGCAGTTACGACGTCCATGAAAAACTGTTTTTT
CASSYDVHEKLFF
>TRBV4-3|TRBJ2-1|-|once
TGCGCCAGCAGCCGACATAGAACACGTGGCGGTCCCAGGGCCGCGGCCTACAATGAGCAGTTCTTC
CASSRHRTRGGPRAAAYNEQFF
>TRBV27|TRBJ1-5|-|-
TGTGCCAGCAGATTGACAGTCGATCAGCCCCAGCATTTT
CASRLTVDQPQHF
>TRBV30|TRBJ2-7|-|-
TGTGCCTGGAGTGTACGAGCGTACGAGCAGTACTTC
CAWSVRAYEQYF
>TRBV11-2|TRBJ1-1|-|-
TGTGCCAGCAGCATCGGGATTACTGCTGAAGCTTTCTTT
CASSIGITAEAFF
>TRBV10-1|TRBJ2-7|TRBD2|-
TGCGCCAGCAGTAAGACTAGCGGGTTGCACGAGCAGTACTTC
CASSKTSGLHEQYF
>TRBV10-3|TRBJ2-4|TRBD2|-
TGTGCCATCAGTGATCGGGGGGAAAACATTCAGTACTTC
CAISDRGENIQYF
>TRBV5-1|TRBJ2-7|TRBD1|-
TGCGCCAGCAGGATAACAGGGGTCCACGAGCAGTACTTC
CASRITGVHEQYF
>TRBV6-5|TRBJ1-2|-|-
TGTGCCAGCAGTGATTCCACAGTAAACTATGGCTACACCTTC
CASSDSTVNYGYTF
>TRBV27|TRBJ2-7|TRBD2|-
TGTGCCAGTATGGGGACTAGCGGAAACTACGAGCAGTACTTC
CASMGTSGNYEQYF
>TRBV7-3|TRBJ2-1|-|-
TGTGCCAGCAGCTTAACGGGGCCAAACAATGAGCAGTTCTTC
CASSLTGPNNEQFF